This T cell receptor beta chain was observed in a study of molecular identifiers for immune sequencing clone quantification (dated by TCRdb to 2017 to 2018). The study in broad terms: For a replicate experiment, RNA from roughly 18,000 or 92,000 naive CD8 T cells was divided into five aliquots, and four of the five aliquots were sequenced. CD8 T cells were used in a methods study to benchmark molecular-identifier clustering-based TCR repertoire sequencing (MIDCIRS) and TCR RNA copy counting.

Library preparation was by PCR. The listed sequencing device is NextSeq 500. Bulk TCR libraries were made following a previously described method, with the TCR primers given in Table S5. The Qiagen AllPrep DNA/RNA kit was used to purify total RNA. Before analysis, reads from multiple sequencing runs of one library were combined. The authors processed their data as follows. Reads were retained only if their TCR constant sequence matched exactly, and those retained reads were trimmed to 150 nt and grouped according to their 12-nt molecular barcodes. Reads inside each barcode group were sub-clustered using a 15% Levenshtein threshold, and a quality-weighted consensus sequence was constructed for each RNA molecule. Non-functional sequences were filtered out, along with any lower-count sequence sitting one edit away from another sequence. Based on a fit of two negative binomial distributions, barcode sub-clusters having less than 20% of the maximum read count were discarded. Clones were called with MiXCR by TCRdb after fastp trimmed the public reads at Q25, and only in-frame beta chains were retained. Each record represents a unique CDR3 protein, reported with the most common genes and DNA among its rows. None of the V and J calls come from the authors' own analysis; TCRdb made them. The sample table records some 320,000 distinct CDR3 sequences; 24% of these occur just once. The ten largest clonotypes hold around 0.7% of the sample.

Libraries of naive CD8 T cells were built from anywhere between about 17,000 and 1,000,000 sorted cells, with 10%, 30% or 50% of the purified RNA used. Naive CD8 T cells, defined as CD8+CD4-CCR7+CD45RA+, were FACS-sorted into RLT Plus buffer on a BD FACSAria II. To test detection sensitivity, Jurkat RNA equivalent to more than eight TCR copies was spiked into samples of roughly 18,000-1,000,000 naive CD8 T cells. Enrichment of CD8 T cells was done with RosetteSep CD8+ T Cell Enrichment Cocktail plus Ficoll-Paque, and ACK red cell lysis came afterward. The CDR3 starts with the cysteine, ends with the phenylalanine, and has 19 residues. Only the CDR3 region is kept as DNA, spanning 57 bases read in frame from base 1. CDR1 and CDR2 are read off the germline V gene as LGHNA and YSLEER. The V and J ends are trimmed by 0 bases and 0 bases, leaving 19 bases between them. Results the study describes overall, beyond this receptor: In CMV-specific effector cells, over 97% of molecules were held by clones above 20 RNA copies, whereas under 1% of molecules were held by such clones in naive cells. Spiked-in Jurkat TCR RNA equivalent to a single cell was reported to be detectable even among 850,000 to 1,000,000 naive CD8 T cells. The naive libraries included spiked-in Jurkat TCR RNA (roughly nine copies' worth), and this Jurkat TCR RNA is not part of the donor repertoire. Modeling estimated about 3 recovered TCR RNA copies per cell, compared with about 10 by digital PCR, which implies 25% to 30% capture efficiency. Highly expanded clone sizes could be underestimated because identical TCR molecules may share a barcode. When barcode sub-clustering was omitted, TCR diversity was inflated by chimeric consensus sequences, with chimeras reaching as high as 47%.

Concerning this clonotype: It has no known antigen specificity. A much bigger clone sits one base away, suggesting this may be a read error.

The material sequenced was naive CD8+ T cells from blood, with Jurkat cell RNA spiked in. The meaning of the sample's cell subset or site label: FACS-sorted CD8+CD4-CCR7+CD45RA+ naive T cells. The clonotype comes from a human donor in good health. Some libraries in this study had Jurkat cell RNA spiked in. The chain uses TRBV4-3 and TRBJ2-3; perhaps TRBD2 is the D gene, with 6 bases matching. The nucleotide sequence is TGCGCCAGCAGCCAAGATCGGCGGTTAGCGGCGCTAAGCACAGATACGCAGTATTTT. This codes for CASSQDRRLAALSTDTQYF.